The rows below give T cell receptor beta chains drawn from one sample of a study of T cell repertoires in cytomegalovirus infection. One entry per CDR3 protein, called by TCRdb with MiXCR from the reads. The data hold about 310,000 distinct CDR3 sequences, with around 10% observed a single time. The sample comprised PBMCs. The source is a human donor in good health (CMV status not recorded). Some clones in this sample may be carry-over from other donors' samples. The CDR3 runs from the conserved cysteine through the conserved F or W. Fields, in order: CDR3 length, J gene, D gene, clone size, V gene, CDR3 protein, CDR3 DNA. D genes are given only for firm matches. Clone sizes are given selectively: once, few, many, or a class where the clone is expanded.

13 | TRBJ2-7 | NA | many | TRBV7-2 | CARSILGAYEQYF | TGTGCCAGATCCATACTGGGAGCCTACGAGCAGTACTTC
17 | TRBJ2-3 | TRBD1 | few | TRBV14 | CASSPWTGPTSTDTQYF | TGTGCCAGCAGCCCCTGGACAGGACCAACTAGCACAGATACGCAGTATTTT
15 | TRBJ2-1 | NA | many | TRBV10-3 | CAISSASSSYNEQFF | TGTGCCATCTCCTCGGCCTCTAGCTCCTACAATGAGCAGTTCTTC
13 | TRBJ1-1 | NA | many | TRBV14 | CASSPRQLGEAFF | TGTGCCAGCAGCCCACGACAGTTGGGGGAAGCTTTCTTT
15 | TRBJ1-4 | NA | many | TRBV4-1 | CASSQVSRGDEKLFF | TGCGCCAGCAGCCAAGTTTCCAGGGGAGACGAAAAACTGTTTTTT
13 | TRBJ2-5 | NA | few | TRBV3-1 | CASGAGAGETQYF | TGTGCCAGCGGGGCGGGGGCCGGGGAGACCCAGTACTTC
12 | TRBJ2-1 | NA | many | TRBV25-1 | CNLRQGYNEQFF | TGTAACCTCAGGCAGGGTTACAATGAGCAGTTCTTC
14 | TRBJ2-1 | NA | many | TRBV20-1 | CSARSASSSNEQFF | TGCAGTGCTAGATCGGCTTCGTCAAGCAATGAGCAGTTCTTC
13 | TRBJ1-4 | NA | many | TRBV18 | CASSPSRDEKLFF | TGTGCCAGCTCACCCAGCAGGGATGAAAAACTGTTTTTT
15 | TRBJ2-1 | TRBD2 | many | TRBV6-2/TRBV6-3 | CASSRAGGPYNEQFF | TGTGCCAGCAGTCGAGCGGGGGGGCCGTACAATGAGCAGTTCTTC
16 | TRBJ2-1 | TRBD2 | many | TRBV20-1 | CSATGLTSGSYNEQFF | TGCAGTGCTACAGGGTTGACTAGCGGGAGCTACAATGAGCAGTTCTTC
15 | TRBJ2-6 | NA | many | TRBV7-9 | CASSQDLGGANVLTF | TGTGCCAGCAGCCAAGATCTCGGTGGGGCCAACGTCCTGACTTTC
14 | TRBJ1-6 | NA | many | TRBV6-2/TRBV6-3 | CASSYGGGLSPLHF | TGTGCCAGCAGTTACGGAGGGGGATTGTCACCCCTCCACTTT
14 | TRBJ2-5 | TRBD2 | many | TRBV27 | CASSLAGGQWTQYF | TGTGCCAGCAGTTTAGCGGGGGGGCAATGGACCCAGTACTTC
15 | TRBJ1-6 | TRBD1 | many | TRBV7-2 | CASSIQGAVNSPLHF | TGTGCCAGCAGCATACAGGGGGCGGTTAATTCACCCCTCCACTTT
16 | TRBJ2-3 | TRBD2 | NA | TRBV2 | CASSGASGVRTDTQYF | TGTGCCAGCAGTGGCGCTAGCGGGGTTCGAACAGATACGCAGTATTTT
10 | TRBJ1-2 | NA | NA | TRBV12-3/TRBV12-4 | CASGRYGYTF | TGTGCCAGCGGGCGGTATGGCTACACCTTC
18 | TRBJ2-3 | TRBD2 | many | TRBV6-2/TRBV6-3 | CASSHWTSPNKHTDTQYF | TGTGCCAGCAGTCATTGGACTAGCCCCAATAAACACACAGATACGCAGTATTTT
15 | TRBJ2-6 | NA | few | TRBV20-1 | CSARDITSGANVLTF | TGCAGTGCTAGAGATATTACCTCTGGGGCCAACGTCCTGACTTTC
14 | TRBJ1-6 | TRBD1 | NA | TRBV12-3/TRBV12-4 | CASRPGTDPSPLHF | TGTGCCAGCAGACCCGGGACAGATCCTTCACCCCTCCACTTT
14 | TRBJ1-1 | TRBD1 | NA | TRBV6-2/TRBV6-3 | CASRPIGQGAEAFF | TGTGCCAGCAGACCCATCGGACAGGGGGCTGAAGCTTTCTTT
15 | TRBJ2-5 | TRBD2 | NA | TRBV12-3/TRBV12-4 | CASSWRAGVSETQYF | TGTGCCAGCAGTTGGAGAGCGGGAGTCTCAGAGACCCAGTACTTC
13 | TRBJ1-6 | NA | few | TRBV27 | CASRSWNNSPLHF | TGTGCCAGCCGGTCGTGGAATAATTCACCCCTCCACTTT
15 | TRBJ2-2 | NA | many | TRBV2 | CASSVTSRNTGELFF | TGTGCCAGCAGTGTAACTAGTAGGAACACCGGGGAGCTGTTTTTT
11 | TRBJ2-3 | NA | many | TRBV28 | CASSLRDWVYF | TGTGCCAGCAGTTTGCGGGATTGGGTGTATTTT
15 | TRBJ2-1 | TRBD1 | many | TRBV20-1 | CSAGTGAIPGNEQFF | TGCAGTGCTGGGACAGGGGCGATTCCGGGGAATGAGCAGTTCTTC
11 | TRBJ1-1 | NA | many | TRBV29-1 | CSVGLSREAFF | TGCAGCGTTGGTCTCAGCCGAGAAGCTTTCTTT
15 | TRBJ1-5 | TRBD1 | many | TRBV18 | CASSSTGDSNQPQHF | TGTGCCAGCTCATCGACAGGGGATAGCAATCAGCCCCAGCATTTT
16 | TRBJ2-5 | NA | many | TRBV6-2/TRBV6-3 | CASSYLPQYKEETQYF | TGTGCCAGCAGTTACCTCCCCCAGTATAAAGAAGAGACCCAGTACTTC
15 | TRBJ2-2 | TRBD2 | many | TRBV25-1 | CASSDIGRGGGELFF | TGTGCCAGCAGTGATATTGGGAGGGGTGGAGGGGAGCTGTTTTTT
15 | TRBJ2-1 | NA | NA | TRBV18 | CASSPQADSINEQFF | TGTGCCAGCTCACCACAAGCCGACAGCATTAATGAGCAGTTCTTC
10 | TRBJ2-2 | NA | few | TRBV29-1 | CSVERGELFF | TGCAGCGTTGAACGTGGGGAGCTGTTTTTT
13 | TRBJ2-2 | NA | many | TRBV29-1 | CSVGGVDTGELFF | TGCAGCGTTGGAGGGGTGGACACCGGGGAGCTGTTTTTT
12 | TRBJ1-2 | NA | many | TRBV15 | CATSRDQGEYTF | TGTGCCACCAGCAGAGATCAAGGGGAGTACACCTTC
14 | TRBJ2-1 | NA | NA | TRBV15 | CATSRGTSHNEQFF | TGTGCCACCAGCAGGGGGACATCCCACAATGAGCAGTTCTTC
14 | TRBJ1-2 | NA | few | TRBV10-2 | CASSRGTTIYGYTF | TGCGCCAGCAGCCGCGGGACTACGATCTATGGCTACACCTTC